One and the same sample provided the 21 T cell receptor beta chains below, sequenced in a study of T cell responses to AZD1222 COVID-19 vaccine. The protocol was immunoSEQ multiplex PCR, while the TCRdb copy is restricted to in-frame clones and leaves out a portion. The sample lists approximately 97,000 clones, approximately 81% seen once, with approximately 15% in the top ten. Sequenced material: peripheral blood, taken on day 0 of AZD1222 vaccination. The receptors stem from an adult in good health.

V gene TRBV7-2 combines with J gene TRBJ2-6; D is unclear. The CDR3 sequence is 15 residues long. Germline-derived CDR1 and CDR2 are SGHTA and FQGNSA. The ends were cut back, 5 bases at V and 4 bases at J, with 12 bases in the middle. CDR3 DNA sequence: TGTGCCAGCAGCCGCGACCGGTCCGGGGCCAACGTCCTGACTTTC. Translation: CASSRDRSGANVLTF. Based on the CDR3 plus reference TRBV7-2 and TRBJ2-6, the full variable domain is GAGVSQSPSNKVTEKGKDVELRCDPISGHTALYWYRQSLGQGLEFLIYFQGNSAPDKSGLPSDRFSAERTGGSVSTLTIQRTQQEDSAVYLCASSRDRSGANVLTFGAGSRLTVL.

This chain joins TRBV3-1 (or the pseudogene TRBV3-2) and TRBJ1-6; 12 bases agree with TRBD1. J lost 9 bases, V lost 3 bases, and 0 bases had no gene match. Germline V gene sequence: CDR1 LGHDT, CDR2 YNNKEL (reference sequence). The length of the CDR3 is 14 residues. CDR3 sequence: CASSQGQGASPLHF. In nucleotides, the CDR3 is TGTGCCAGCAGCCAGGGACAGGGGGCTTCACCCCTCCACTTT.

The CDR3 sequence is CASTQGRTNTEAFF. CDR3 nucleotides: TGTGCCAGCACACAGGGACGGACGAACACTGAAGCTTTCTTT. The V and J genes are TRBV7-2 and TRBJ1-1; D might be TRBD1 (6 bases). Per the germline V gene, CDR1 is SGHTA and CDR2 is FQGNSA. The CDR3 length is 14 residues. V was cut by 7 bases and J by 1 base, with 13 bases left in between.

This clone is a singleton in its sample. The V call is TRBV20-1, the J call TRBJ2-7; D unresolved. V was cut by 1 base and J by 9 bases, with 7 bases left in between. Germline V gene sequence: CDR1 DFQATT, CDR2 SNEGSKA (reference sequence). CDR3 length: 10 amino acids. Written as DNA, the CDR3 is TGCAGTGCTAGAGGTCCGGTGCAGTACTTC. This gives the protein CSARGPVQYF.

This clone has more than one count but fewer than ten. The chain links TRBV5-5 to TRBJ2-3, with D hard to call. This CDR3 has 13 amino acids. The V gene lost 3 bases and the J gene lost 1 base, with 6 bases spanning the gap. CDR1 and CDR2 (germline): SGHKS, YYEKEE (reference sequence). CDR3 DNA sequence: TGTGCCAGCAGCTCACCGGGCACAGATACGCAGTATTTT. Translation gives CASSSPGTDTQYF.

The chain has TRBV25-1 and TRBJ1-2; D remains ambiguous. Germline-derived CDR1 and CDR2 are MGHDK and SYGVNS. V lost 0 bases and J 7 bases, leaving 9 bases between the germline ends. The CDR3 length is 13 residues. CDR3 nucleotide sequence: TGTGCCAGCAGTGAATATAACCGGGGTGGCTACACCTTC. Translation gives CASSEYNRGGYTF.

This clone was found a few times. The chain has TRBV6-6 and TRBJ1-4; D possibly corresponds to TRBD1 (6 bases). The CDR3 loop spans 17 amino acids. Trimming took off 5 bases at V and 0 bases at J, with 16 bases between the two ends. The V gene's germline CDR1 is MNHNY and CDR2 SVGAGI (reference sequence). The CDR3 is CASSPEGGRPTNEKLFF. DNA of the CDR3: TGTGCCAGCAGTCCTGAAGGGGGGCGACCAACTAATGAAAAACTGTTTTTT.

The J gene is TRBJ1-4, the V gene TRBV14; weak D call: TRBD1 (5 bases). Germline V gene lookup returns CDR1 SGHDN and CDR2 FVKESK. The CDR3 runs 13 residues. V shed 5 bases and J shed 8 bases, with 12 bases lying between them. For the CDR3, the DNA is TGTGCCAGCAGCAGGGACTTATCCGAAAAACTGTTTTTT. This codes for CASSRDLSEKLFF.

The chain couples TRBV6-1 to TRBJ2-7; TRBD1 aligns across 8 bases. CDR1 MNHNS and CDR2 SASEGT come from the germline V gene. The CDR3 covers 18 residues. V lost 0 bases, J lost 2 bases, and 12 bases stayed unmatched. The CDR3 region has the DNA TGTGCCAGCAGTGAAGCGGGCAGGGGGCGGCCGGGTGCCTACGAGCAGTACGTC. Encoded protein: CASSEAGRGRPGAYEQYV.

In this sample, this clone turned up once. CDR3 loop: CAISDPAFGGTQHF. The DNA of the CDR3 is TGTGCCATCAGTGACCCCGCATTCGGGGGGACCCAGCATTTT. V is TRBV10-3 and J is TRBJ1-5, with D maybe TRBD1 (5 bases). Trimming took 3 bases from V and 11 from J, leaving 17 bases between them. The CDR3 is 14 residues long. Germline CDR1 reads ENHRY; CDR2 reads SYGVKD.

The chain uses TRBV6-5 and TRBJ2-7; D might be TRBD2 (7 bases). CDR1 and CDR2 from the germline V gene are MNHEY and SVGAGI. The CDR3 spans 16 residues. Trimming removed 2 bases at V and 4 bases at J, with 18 bases between. The CDR3 region is CASSYQARGGSYEQYF. The CDR3 DNA follows: TGTGCCAGCAGTTACCAAGCGAGGGGGGGGTCTTACGAGCAGTACTTC.

CDR3 DNA sequence: TGTGCCACCAGAGCGTGGACAGACACAGATACGCAGTATTTT. Translation gives CATRAWTDTDTQYF. The V call is TRBV24-1, the J call TRBJ2-3; D is possibly TRBD1 (6 bases). Trimming left V 7 bases short and J 2 bases short, with 12 bases between. Germline V CDR1 and CDR2: KGHDR, SFDVKD. This CDR3 contains 14 residues.

The chain has TRBV7-8 and TRBJ1-4, with 10 bases aligning to TRBD1. The CDR3 is made up of 16 amino acids. Germline assignment: CDR1 SGHVS and CDR2 FQNEAQ. With 1 base clipped from V and 5 bases from J, the junction kept 4 bases outside the gene matches. CDR3 sequence reads: CASSLGVGQGNEKLFF. CDR3 nucleotides: TGTGCCAGCAGCTTAGGGGTGGGACAGGGGAATGAAAAACTGTTTTTT.

This chain links TRBV15 with TRBJ1-1; no definite D call. Germline V gene lookup returns CDR1 LNHNV and CDR2 YYDKDF (reference sequence). The CDR3 sequence is 15 residues long. The V and J ends lost 1 base and 1 base respectively, with 10 bases between them. The CDR3 reads CATSRVPTQNTEAFF. CDR3 sequence (DNA): TGTGCCACCAGCAGAGTCCCGACTCAGAACACTGAAGCTTTCTTT.

This clone was seen only once. V usage is TRBV13 and J usage is TRBJ2-4, with 10 bases matching TRBD2. Germline assignment: CDR1 PRHDT and CDR2 FYEKMQ (reference sequence). V shed 1 base, J shed 3 bases, and the junction held 15 bases outside the gene matches. The CDR3 is made up of 20 amino acids. CDR3 coding DNA: TGTGCCAGCAGCTTAGTGGGAGAATTAAGCGGGAGGGGCATCAAAAACATTCAGTACTTC. It specifies CASSLVGELSGRGIKNIQYF. Full variable domain (outside the CDR3, taken from reference TRBV13 and TRBJ2-4): AAGVIQSPRHLIKEKRETATLKCYPIPRHDTVYWYQQGPGQDPQFLISFYEKMQSDKGSIPDRFSAQQFSDYHSELNMSSLELGDSALYFCASSLVGELSGRGIKNIQYFGAGTRLSVL.

This clone was seen once. This chain links TRBV19 with TRBJ1-2, with TRBD1 as a possible D gene (6 bases). Germline V gives CDR1 LNHDA, CDR2 SQIVND (reference sequence). Trimming left V 1 base short and J 5 bases short, with 8 bases between. The CDR3 loop spans 13 amino acids. The CDR3 DNA follows: TGTGCCAGTAGTATAGCAGGGGCTTATGGCTACACCTTC. It codes for CASSIAGAYGYTF.

V and J are TRBV5-5 and TRBJ2-1, with 7 nucleotides matching TRBD1. Germline CDR1 and CDR2: SGHKS and YYEKEE (reference sequence). The CDR3 loop spans 15 amino acids. The V gene end was trimmed by 4 bases and the J gene end by 0 bases; junction bases not matched to a gene: 4. The chain's CDR3 is CASSAAGGSYNEQFF. The CDR3 region has the DNA TGTGCCAGCAGCGCGGCAGGGGGCTCCTACAATGAGCAGTTCTTC.

This chain connects TRBV5-1 to TRBJ1-5, with D possibly being TRBD1 (5 bases). CDR3 length: 15 amino acids. The germline V gene has CDR1 SGHRS and CDR2 YFSETQ. The V and J ends lost 1 base and 3 bases respectively, with 11 bases between them. In DNA form, the CDR3 reads TGCGCCAGCAGCTTGTCCGGGGCGAACAATCAGCCCCAGCATTTT. Its translation: CASSLSGANNQPQHF.

V and J are TRBV5-1 and TRBJ2-7; D may be TRBD2 (6 bases). V lost 4 bases to trimming and J lost 3 bases, with 14 bases between them. This CDR3 contains 14 residues. Germline values: CDR1 SGHRS, CDR2 YFSETQ. The CDR3, as DNA: TGCGCCAGCAGCCCGGGGGACTTTAACTACGAGCAGTACTTC. Translating it yields CASSPGDFNYEQYF.

This sequence joins TRBV27 and TRBJ2-7, with D maybe TRBD1 (6 bases). The CDR3 is 13 amino acids. Germline V CDR1 and CDR2: MNHEY, SMNVEV (reference sequence). Deletions cut 5 bases from V and 2 bases from J, with 10 bases between. The CDR3 region is CASSAGTTYEQYF. The CDR3 DNA sequence: TGTGCCAGCAGTGCCGGGACAACCTACGAGCAGTACTTC.

This chain links TRBV9 with TRBJ1-3, with D possibly being TRBD1 (6 bases). The ends were cut back, 4 bases at V and 3 bases at J, with 26 bases in the middle. Germline CDR1 and CDR2: SGDLS and YYNGEE. The CDR3 has 19 residues. Here the CDR3 DNA reads TGTGCCAGCAGCTCCCAGCCATTTCCAGGGTTCAGGGGTGGAAACACCATATATTTT. It yields the protein CASSSQPFPGFRGGNTIYF.